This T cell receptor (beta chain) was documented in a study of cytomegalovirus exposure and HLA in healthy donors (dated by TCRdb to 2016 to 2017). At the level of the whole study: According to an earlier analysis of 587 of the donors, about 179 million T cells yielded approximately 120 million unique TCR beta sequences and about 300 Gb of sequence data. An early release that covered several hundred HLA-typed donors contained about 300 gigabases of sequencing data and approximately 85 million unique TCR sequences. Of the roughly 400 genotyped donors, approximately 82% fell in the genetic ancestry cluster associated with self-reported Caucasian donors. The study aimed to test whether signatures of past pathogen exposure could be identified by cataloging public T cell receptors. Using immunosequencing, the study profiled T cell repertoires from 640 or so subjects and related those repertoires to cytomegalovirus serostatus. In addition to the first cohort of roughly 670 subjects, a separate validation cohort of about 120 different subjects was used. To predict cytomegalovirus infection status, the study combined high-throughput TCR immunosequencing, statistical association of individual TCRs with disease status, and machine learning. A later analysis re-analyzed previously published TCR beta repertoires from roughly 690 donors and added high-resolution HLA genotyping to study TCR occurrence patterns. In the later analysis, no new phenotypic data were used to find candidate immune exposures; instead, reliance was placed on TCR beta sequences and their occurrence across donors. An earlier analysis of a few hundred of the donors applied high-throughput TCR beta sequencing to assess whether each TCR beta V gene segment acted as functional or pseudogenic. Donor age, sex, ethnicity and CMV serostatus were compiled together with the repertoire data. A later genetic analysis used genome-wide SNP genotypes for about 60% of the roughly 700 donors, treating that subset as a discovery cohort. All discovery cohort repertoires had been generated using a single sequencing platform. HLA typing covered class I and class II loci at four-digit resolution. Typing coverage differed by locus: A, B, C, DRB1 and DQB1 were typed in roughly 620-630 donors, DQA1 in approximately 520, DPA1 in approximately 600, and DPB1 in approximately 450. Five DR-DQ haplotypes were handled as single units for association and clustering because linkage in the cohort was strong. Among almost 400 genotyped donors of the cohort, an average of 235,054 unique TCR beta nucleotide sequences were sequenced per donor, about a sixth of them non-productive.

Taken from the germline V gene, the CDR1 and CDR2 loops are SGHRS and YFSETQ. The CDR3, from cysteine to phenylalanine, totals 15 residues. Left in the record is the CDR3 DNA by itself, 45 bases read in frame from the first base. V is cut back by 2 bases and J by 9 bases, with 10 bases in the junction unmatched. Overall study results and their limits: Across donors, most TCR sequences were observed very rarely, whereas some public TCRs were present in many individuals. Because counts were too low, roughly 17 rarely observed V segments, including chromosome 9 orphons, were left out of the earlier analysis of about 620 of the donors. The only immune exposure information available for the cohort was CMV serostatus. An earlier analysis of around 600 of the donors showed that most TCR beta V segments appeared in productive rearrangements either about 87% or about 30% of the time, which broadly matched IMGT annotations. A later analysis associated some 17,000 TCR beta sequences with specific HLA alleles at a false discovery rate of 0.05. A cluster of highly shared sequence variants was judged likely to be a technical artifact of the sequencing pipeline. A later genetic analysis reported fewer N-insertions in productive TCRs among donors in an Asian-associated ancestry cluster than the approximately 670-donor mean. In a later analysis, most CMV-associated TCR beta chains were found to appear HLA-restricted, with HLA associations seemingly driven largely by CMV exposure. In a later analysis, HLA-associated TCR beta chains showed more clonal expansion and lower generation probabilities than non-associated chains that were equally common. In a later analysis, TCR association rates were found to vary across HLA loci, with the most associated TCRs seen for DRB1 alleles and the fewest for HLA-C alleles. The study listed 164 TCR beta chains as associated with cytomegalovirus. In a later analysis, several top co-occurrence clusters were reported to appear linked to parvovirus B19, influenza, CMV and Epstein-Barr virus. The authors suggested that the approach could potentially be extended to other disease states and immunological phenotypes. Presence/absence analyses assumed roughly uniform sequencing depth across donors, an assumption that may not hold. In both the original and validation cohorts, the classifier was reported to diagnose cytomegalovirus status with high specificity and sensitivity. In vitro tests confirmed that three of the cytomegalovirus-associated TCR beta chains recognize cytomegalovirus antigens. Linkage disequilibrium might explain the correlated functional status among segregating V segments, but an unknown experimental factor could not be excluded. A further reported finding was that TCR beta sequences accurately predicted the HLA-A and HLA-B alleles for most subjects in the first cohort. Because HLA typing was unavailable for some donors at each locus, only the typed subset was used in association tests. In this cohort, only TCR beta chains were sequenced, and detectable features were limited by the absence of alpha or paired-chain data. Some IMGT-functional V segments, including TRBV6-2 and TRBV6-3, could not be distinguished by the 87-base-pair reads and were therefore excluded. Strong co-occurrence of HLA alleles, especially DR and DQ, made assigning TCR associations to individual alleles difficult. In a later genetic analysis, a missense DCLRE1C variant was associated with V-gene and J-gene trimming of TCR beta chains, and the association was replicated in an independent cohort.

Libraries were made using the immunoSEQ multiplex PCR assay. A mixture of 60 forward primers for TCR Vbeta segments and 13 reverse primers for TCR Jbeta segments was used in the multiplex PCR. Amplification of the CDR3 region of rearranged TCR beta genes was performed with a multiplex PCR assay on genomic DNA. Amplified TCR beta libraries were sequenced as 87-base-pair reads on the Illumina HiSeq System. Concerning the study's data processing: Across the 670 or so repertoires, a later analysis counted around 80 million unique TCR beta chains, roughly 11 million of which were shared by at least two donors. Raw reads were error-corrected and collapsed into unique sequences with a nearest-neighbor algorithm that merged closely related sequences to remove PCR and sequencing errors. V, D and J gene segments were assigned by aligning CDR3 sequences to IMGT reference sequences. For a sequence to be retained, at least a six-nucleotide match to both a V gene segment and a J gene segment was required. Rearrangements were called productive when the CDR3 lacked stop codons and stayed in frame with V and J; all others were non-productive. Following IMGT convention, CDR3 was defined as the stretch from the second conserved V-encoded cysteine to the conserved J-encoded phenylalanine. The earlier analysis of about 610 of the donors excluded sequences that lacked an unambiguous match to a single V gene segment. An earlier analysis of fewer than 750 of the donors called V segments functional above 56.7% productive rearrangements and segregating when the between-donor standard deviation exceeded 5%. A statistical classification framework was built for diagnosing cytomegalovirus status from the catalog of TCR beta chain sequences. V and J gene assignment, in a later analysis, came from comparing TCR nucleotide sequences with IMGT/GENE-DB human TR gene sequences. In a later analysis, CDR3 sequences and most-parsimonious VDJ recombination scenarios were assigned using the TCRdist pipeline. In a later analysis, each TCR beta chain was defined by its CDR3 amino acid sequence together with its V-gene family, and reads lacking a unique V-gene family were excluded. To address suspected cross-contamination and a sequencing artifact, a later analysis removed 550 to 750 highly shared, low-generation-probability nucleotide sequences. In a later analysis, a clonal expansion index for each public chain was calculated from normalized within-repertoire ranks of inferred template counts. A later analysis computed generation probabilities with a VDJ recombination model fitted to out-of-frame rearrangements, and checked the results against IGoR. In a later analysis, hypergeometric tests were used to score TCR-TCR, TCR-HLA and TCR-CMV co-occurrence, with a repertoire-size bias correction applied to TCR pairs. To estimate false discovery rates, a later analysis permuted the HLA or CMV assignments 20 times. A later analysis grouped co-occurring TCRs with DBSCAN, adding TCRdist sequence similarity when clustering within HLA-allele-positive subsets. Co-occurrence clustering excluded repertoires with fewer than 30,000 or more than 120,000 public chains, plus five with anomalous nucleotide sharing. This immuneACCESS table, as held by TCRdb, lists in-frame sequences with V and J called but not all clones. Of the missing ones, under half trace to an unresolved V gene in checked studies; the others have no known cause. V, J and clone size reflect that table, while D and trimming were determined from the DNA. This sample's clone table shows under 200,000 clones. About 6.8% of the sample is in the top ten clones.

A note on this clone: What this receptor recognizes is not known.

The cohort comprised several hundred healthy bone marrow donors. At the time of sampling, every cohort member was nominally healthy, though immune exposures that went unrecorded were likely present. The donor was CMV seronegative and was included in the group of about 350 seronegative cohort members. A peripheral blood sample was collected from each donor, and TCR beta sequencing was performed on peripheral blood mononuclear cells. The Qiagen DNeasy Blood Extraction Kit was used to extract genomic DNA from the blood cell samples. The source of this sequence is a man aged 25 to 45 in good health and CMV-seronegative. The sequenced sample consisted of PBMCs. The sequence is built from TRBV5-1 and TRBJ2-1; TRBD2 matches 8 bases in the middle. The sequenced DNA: TGCGCCAGCAGCTTAGTACTAGCGGAGGGGGGTGAGCAGTTCTTC. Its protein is CASSLVLAEGGEQFF.